This is a list of T cell receptor beta chains from one sample in a study of T cell responses to AZD1222 COVID-19 vaccine. Clones were read by immunoSEQ multiplex PCR, and TCRdb kept only the in-frame ones, dropping some. This sample has approximately 100,000 clones, with 85% to 90% found just once. The sample was peripheral blood, taken on day 0 of AZD1222 vaccination. Receptors were obtained from an adult in good health. The CDR3 runs from the conserved cysteine through the conserved F or W. A D gene is named only where the DNA matches it firmly. Clone size is given for some rows only: seen once, a few or many times, or a class if the clone is expanded.

j_gene,d_gene,v_gene,abundance,len,CDR3aa,CDR3nt
TRBJ1-2,.,TRBV28,.,14,CASSSGGEDYGYTF,TGTGCCAGCAGTTCTGGGGGCGAAGACTATGGCTACACCTTC
TRBJ1-4,.,TRBV4-1,.,16,CASSPIQGVGNEKLFF,TGCGCCAGCAGCCCGATACAGGGAGTCGGAAATGAAAAACTGTTTTTT
TRBJ2-3,.,TRBV20-1,.,11,CSARDDGTQYF,TGCAGTGCTAGAGACGATGGGACGCAGTATTTT
TRBJ2-7,.,TRBV30,.,13,CAWNRIASYEQYF,TGTGCCTGGAATCGTATAGCTTCCTACGAGCAGTACTTC
TRBJ2-7,.,TRBV5-1,.,13,CASSLVGIDEQYF,TGCGCCAGCAGCTTGGTCGGCATAGACGAGCAGTACTTC
TRBJ1-3,.,TRBV3-1/TRBV3-2,.,15,CASSPQGGSGNTIYF,TGTGCCAGCAGCCCCCAGGGAGGGTCTGGAAACACCATATATTTT
TRBJ1-1,TRBD1,TRBV6-5,.,14,CASCPGQWGSEAFF,TGTGCCAGCTGTCCGGGACAGTGGGGGTCTGAAGCTTTCTTT
TRBJ1-2,.,TRBV21-1,.,13,CASSSFRNYGYTF,TGTGCCAGCAGCTCCTTTCGGAACTATGGCTACACCTTC
TRBJ1-5,.,TRBV24-1,.,13,CATSPGANQPQHF,TGTGCCACCAGCCCCGGGGCCAATCAGCCCCAGCATTTT
TRBJ2-1,TRBD2,TRBV18,once,14,CASRLAGDYNEQFF,TGTGCCAGCAGACTAGCGGGCGATTACAATGAGCAGTTCTTC
TRBJ1-3,TRBD1,TRBV3-1/TRBV3-2,.,13,CASSLTGNLPIYF,TGTGCCAGCAGCCTGACAGGGAATCTACCCATATATTTT
TRBJ1-6,.,TRBV10-2,.,14,CASSESQGYSPLHF,TGCGCCAGCAGTGAGTCTCAGGGTTATTCACCCCTCCACTTT
TRBJ2-1,.,TRBV18,.,13,CASSPGQYNEQFF,TGTGCCAGCTCACCAGGACAATACAATGAGCAGTTCTTC
TRBJ2-4,TRBD2,TRBV5-5,.,14,CASTTSATKNIQYF,TGTGCCAGTACGACTAGCGCAACCAAAAACATTCAGTACTTC
TRBJ2-1,TRBD2,TRBV2,.,15,CASSIAGLPNNEQFF,TGTGCCAGCAGTATAGCGGGACTACCGAACAATGAGCAGTTCTTC
TRBJ2-7,.,TRBV24-1,once,14,CATSVSAGHGEQYF,TGTGCCACCAGTGTTTCAGCGGGTCACGGGGAGCAGTACTTC
TRBJ2-5,.,TRBV9,.,15,CASSAHRAREETQYF,TGTGCCAGCAGCGCCCACCGGGCCAGAGAAGAGACCCAGTACTTC
TRBJ1-6,.,TRBV25-1,.,16,CASSEWWEADNSPLHF,TGTGCCAGCAGTGAATGGTGGGAAGCAGATAATTCACCCCTCCACTTT
TRBJ1-5,.,TRBV7-9,.,17,CASSLGYLDRSNQPQHF,TGTGCCAGCAGCTTAGGCTATTTAGACAGGAGCAATCAGCCCCAGCATTTT
TRBJ1-2,TRBD1,TRBV5-1,few,14,CASSPRDSLYGYTF,TGCGCCAGCAGCCCCCGGGACAGCCTCTATGGCTACACCTTC
TRBJ1-4,.,TRBV7-2,.,13,CASSPDPTRKLFF,TGTGCCAGCAGTCCCGACCCTACGCGGAAACTGTTTTTT
TRBJ2-1,.,TRBV7-8,.,19,CASSLALTLPGGSYNEQFF,TGTGCCAGCAGCTTAGCGCTAACCCTGCCCGGAGGCTCCTACAATGAGCAGTTCTTC
TRBJ2-2,.,TRBV6-1,.,16,CASSESARGGTGELFF,TGTGCCAGCAGTGAATCGGCCAGGGGAGGCACCGGGGAGCTGTTTTTT
TRBJ1-2,.,TRBV3-1/TRBV3-2,.,14,CASSQGHWIGGYTF,TGTGCCAGCAGCCAGGGACACTGGATCGGTGGCTACACCTTC
TRBJ2-5,.,TRBV3-1/TRBV3-2,.,13,CASSQGLALTQYF,TGTGCCAGCAGCCAAGGCTTGGCCTTAACCCAGTACTTC
TRBJ2-5,.,TRBV13,.,20,CASSTKDWRGRAGGEETQYF,TGTGCCAGCAGCACAAAGGATTGGAGGGGGCGAGCGGGCGGAGAAGAGACCCAGTACTTC
TRBJ2-6,.,TRBV7-2,once,18,CASSLRGKRNSGANVLTF,TGTGCCAGCAGCTTAAGGGGAAAGCGTAACTCTGGGGCCAACGTCCTGACTTTC
TRBJ2-3,TRBD2,TRBV5-1,.,15,CASSSLAGAEDTQYF,TGCGCCAGCAGCTCGTTAGCGGGGGCGGAAGATACGCAGTATTTT
TRBJ2-5,.,TRBV12-5,.,13,CASVQNGGETQYF,TGTGCTAGTGTACAGAACGGTGGAGAGACCCAGTACTTC
TRBJ1-5,.,TRBV18,.,14,CASSALVSNQPQHF,TGTGCCAGCTCAGCGTTGGTTAGCAATCAGCCCCAGCATTTT
TRBJ2-7,.,TRBV28,.,12,CASSLVTYEQYF,TGTGCCAGCAGTTTAGTAACCTACGAGCAGTACTTC
TRBJ2-1,.,TRBV13,.,12,CASSPRYNEQFF,TGTGCCAGCAGCCCCCGATACAATGAGCAGTTCTTC
TRBJ2-7,TRBD1,TRBV29-1,.,14,CSVEGQGDRYEQYF,TGCAGCGTGGAAGGACAGGGAGACCGCTACGAGCAGTACTTC
TRBJ1-1,.,TRBV5-1,.,12,CASSFQGHEAFF,TGCGCCAGCAGCTTTCAGGGCCATGAAGCTTTCTTT
TRBJ2-7,.,TRBV3-1/TRBV3-2,.,13,CASSQAMGYEQYF,TGTGCCAGCAGCCAAGCCATGGGCTACGAGCAGTACTTC
TRBJ2-1,.,TRBV7-3,.,13,CASSPEGYNEQFF,TGTGCCAGCAGCCCAGAGGGATACAATGAGCAGTTCTTC
TRBJ2-1,.,TRBV4-1,once,15,CASSQDEGPYNEQFF,TGCGCCAGCAGCCAAGACGAGGGCCCCTACAATGAGCAGTTCTTC
TRBJ1-1,.,TRBV10-1,few,16,CASSEGLRGGNTEAFF,TGCGCCAGCAGTGAGGGCCTCAGGGGCGGGAACACTGAAGCTTTCTTT
TRBJ1-3,.,TRBV6-5,.,16,CASSYSKGGSRNTIYF,TGTGCCAGCAGTTACTCGAAGGGCGGATCGAGAAACACCATATATTTT
TRBJ1-3,.,TRBV27,.,12,CASGPSGNTIYF,TGTGCCAGCGGCCCCTCTGGAAACACCATATATTTT
TRBJ2-7,.,TRBV25-1,.,13,CASSGQGYYEQYF,TGTGCCAGCAGTGGCCAGGGCTACTACGAGCAGTACTTC
TRBJ1-1,TRBD1,TRBV6-5,.,14,CASSTDRVKTEAFF,TGTGCCAGCAGTACCGACAGGGTCAAAACTGAAGCTTTCTTT
TRBJ1-1,.,TRBV30,few,14,CALMGSIRDTEAFF,TGTGCTTTAATGGGCTCAATTCGGGACACTGAAGCTTTCTTT
TRBJ2-2,TRBD2,TRBV5-4,.,17,CASSSKREYANTGELFF,TGTGCCAGCAGCTCGAAGCGGGAGTACGCGAACACCGGGGAGCTGTTTTTT
TRBJ1-2,.,TRBV7-2,few,13,CASSLQGRYGYTF,TGTGCCAGCAGCTTACAGGGGAGGTATGGCTACACCTTC
TRBJ2-3,.,TRBV7-9,.,13,CASSVGSADTQYF,TGTGCCAGCAGCGTCGGGAGCGCAGATACGCAGTATTTT
TRBJ1-6,.,TRBV28,.,15,CASSLVNRYNSPLHF,TGTGCCAGCAGTTTAGTTAACAGGTATAATTCACCCCTCCACTTT
TRBJ1-3,TRBD1,TRBV27,.,13,CASSLRQGGTIYF,TGTGCCAGCAGTTTAAGACAGGGAGGAACCATATATTTT